These 25 T cell receptor gamma chains came from one sample sequenced in a study of gamma-delta T cells after stem cell transplantation. TCRdb repeated clone calling on the RT-PCR reads with CATT. The table lists some 330 gamma-chain clones, about 60% of them singletons. Sequencing was carried out using gamma-delta T cells. These TCRs come from a human donor. It is not recorded whose cells these are; they may come from a transplant donor.

The chain is built from TRGV9 and TRGJP. No J gene is reported in TCRdb; it was inferred here by comparing the DNA with germline. Per germline, CDR1 GITISATS and CDR2 ISYDGTV (reference sequence). The J segment lost 7 bases and the V segment lost 2 bases, leaving 5 bases of the junction unmatched. The CDR3 is 16 residues long. CDR3 region: CALWEDRELGKKIKVF. CDR3 sequence (DNA): TGTGCCTTGTGGGAGGATAGGGAGTTGGGCAAAAAAATCAAGGTATTT.

Details on this clone: The junction differs from germline at one of its ends, possibly a read error. In DNA, the CDR3 is TGTGCCTTGTGGGTTCTTAGTGGGGAAGAGTTGGGCAAAAAAATCAAGGTATTT. It yields the protein CALWVLSGEELGKKIKVF. The chain employs TRGV9 and TRGJP. TCRdb lists no J gene, so it was determined here by aligning the DNA to germline. Germline V CDR1 and CDR2: GITISATS, ISYDGTV (reference sequence). The CDR3 contains 18 residues.

To note about this clone: One end of the junction fails to match germline, which may point to a read error. The chain employs TRGV3 and TRGJ1 or TRGJ2. The J gene, absent from TCRdb, was called here by matching the DNA to germline. CDR3 length: 14 amino acids. Germline assignment: CDR1 VTNTFY and CDR2 YDVSTARD (reference sequence). Here the CDR3 reads CATWGRRPGYKKLF. The CDR3 coding sequence is TGTGCCACCTGGGGCAGGCGCCCGGGATATAAGAAACTCTTT.

V usage is TRGV3 and J usage is TRGJ1 or TRGJ2. Germline CDR1 and CDR2: VTNTFY and YDVSTARD (reference sequence). The CDR3 is made up of 13 amino acids. V was pared by 1 base and J by 1 base, with 1 base of the junction left unmatched. CDR3 amino acids: CATWDRNYYKKLF. The DNA of the CDR3 is TGTGCCACCTGGGACAGAAATTATTATAAGAAACTCTTT.

In regard to this clone: One end of the junction is discordant with germline, which a read error may explain. The J gene is TRGJP, the V gene TRGV9. Germline matching of the DNA provided the J gene here, since TCRdb leaves it blank. Germline CDR1 is GITISATS and CDR2 is ISYDGTV (reference sequence). The CDR3 length is 15 residues. The chain's CDR3 is CALWSQELAKKIKVF. CDR3 DNA sequence: TGTGCCTTGTGGAGTCAAGAGTTGGCCAAAAAAATCAAGGTATTT.

This clone was counted a few times. The V and J genes are TRGV5 and TRGJ1 or TRGJ2. TCRdb supplies no J gene; here it was assigned by aligning the nucleotide sequence to germline. Germline V gene sequence: CDR1 VINAFY, CDR2 YDVSNSKD. The CDR3 runs to 13 residues. The V gene end was trimmed by 10 bases and the J gene end by 0 bases; junction bases not matched to a gene: 9. CDR3 protein: CATTWANYYKKLF. CDR3 in DNA: TGTGCCACTACCTGGGCGAATTATTATAAGAAACTCTTT.

By sample fraction, this clone is hyperexpanded. The chain combines TRGV4 with TRGJP1. The CDR3 contains 19 residues. Trimming at V came to 0 bases and at J to 5 bases, leaving 18 bases not matched to a gene. Germline values: CDR1 EGSTGY, CDR2 YDSYTSSV. Here the CDR3 reads CATWDGVEVLNFTGWFKIF. In DNA, the CDR3 is TGTGCCACCTGGGATGGGGTAGAAGTCCTTAATTTTACTGGTTGGTTCAAGATATTT.

The chain couples TRGV9 to TRGJP. The J gene, left out of TCRdb, was set here by checking the DNA against germline. CDR3 size: 17 residues. CDR1 and CDR2 from the germline V gene are GITISATS and ISYDGTV (reference sequence). Trimming removed 6 bases from V and 4 bases from J; junction bases left unmatched: 9. This CDR3 is CALWLLIQELGKKIKVF. CDR3 bases: TGTGCCTTGTGGTTACTAATTCAAGAGTTGGGCAAAAAAATCAAGGTATTT.

This clone was detected once. V is TRGV9 and J is TRGJ1 or TRGJ2. Matching the DNA to germline supplied the J gene, which TCRdb does not give. V lost 4 bases, J lost 10 bases, and 4 bases stayed unmatched. Germline V gene lookup returns CDR1 GITISATS and CDR2 ISYDGTV (reference sequence). The CDR3 loop spans 10 amino acids. CDR3 bases: TGTGCCTTGTGGGAAGAGAAGAAACTCTTT. As protein: CALWEEKKLF.

A word on this clone: Other DNA sequences in the sample encode the same CDR3. In nucleotides, the CDR3 is TGTGCCACCTGGGACGGGCCACCCCCACGATCTTATAAGAAACTCTTT. It encodes CATWDGPPPRSYKKLF. This chain links TRGV2 with TRGJ1 or TRGJ2. No J gene is reported in TCRdb; it was inferred here by comparing the DNA with germline. The V segment lost 0 bases and the J segment 6 bases; nucleotides outside the gene matches: 14. Germline lookup yields CDR1 EGSNGY and CDR2 YDSYNSKV. CDR3 size: 16 residues.

This clone was recorded a few times. The V gene call reads TRGV3; no J gene was called. Germline assignment: CDR1 VTNTFY and CDR2 YDVSTARD (reference sequence). CDR3 size: 12 residues. CDR3 DNA: TGTGCCACCTGGGTATCTGACCGAAGAAAGGTCTTT. As protein: CATWVSDRRKVF.

A word on this clone: Other DNA sequences in this specimen translate into the identical CDR3. The chain has TRGV9 and TRGJP. The J gene, not given by TCRdb, was assigned here from a germline match of the nucleotide sequence. The germline CDR1 and CDR2 sequences are GITISATS and ISYDGTV (reference sequence). This CDR3 comprises 16 residues. Germline trimming cut 0 bases from V and 7 bases from J; bases unmatched to any gene: 3. CDR3 bases: TGTGCCTTGTGGGAGGTGGTGGAGTTGGGCAAAAAAATCAAGGTATTT. Protein sequence: CALWEVVELGKKIKVF.

No V gene was called, though TRGJP was called as the J gene. CDR3 size: 16 residues. The CDR3 DNA is TGTGCCTTGTGGGAGGTCCTAGAGTTGGGCAAAAAAATCAAGGTATTT. As protein: CALWEVLELGKKIKVF.

With regard to this clone: This may arise from a read error, as a much more abundant clone is one base away. Other DNA sequences within the sample encode an identical CDR3. V gene TRGV9 combines with J gene TRGJP. The J gene, absent from TCRdb, was called here by matching the DNA to germline. J gave up 5 bases and V 0 bases, and 1 base lay outside the gene matches. CDR1 GITISATS and CDR2 ISYDGTV come from the germline V gene (reference sequence). The CDR3 is 16 amino acids. The CDR3 protein is CALWEVKELGKKIKVF. The CDR3 DNA is TGTGCCTTGTGGGAGGTGAAAGAGTTGGGCAAAAAAATCAAGGTATTT.

This clone was seen a handful of times. The rearrangement links TRGV2 to TRGJ1 or TRGJ2. No J gene was available from TCRdb, and it was assigned here by a germline match of the DNA. The CDR3 totals 14 residues. J gave up 3 bases and V 0 bases, and 5 bases lay outside the gene matches. Germline V gives CDR1 EGSNGY, CDR2 YDSYNSKV. The CDR3 reads CATWDGPIYYKKLF. The CDR3 DNA is TGTGCCACCTGGGACGGGCCTATTTATTATAAGAAACTCTTT.

The chain joins TRGV8 to TRGJ1 or TRGJ2. Germline CDR1 and CDR2: VENAVY and YDSYNSRV. The V segment lost 5 bases and the J segment 3 bases; nucleotides outside the gene matches: 4. The CDR3 consists of 12 residues. The CDR3 DNA reads as TGTGCCACCTGGGGGCTTTATTATAAGAAACTCTTT. The encoded protein is CATWGLYYKKLF.

The rearrangement uses TRGV9 and TRGJ1 or TRGJ2. The J gene was not available in TCRdb and was assigned here by matching the DNA to germline segments. J gave up 3 bases and V 0 bases, and 2 bases lay outside the gene matches. In germline, CDR1 is GITISATS, CDR2 ISYDGTV (reference sequence). The CDR3 totals 13 residues. CDR3 in amino acids: CALWEVPYYKKLF. The CDR3 DNA is TGTGCCTTGTGGGAGGTGCCTTATTATAAGAAACTCTTT.

V gene TRGV9 combines with J gene TRGJP. TCRdb lists no J gene, so it was determined here by aligning the DNA to germline. The CDR3 contains 18 residues. The germline V gene has CDR1 GITISATS and CDR2 ISYDGTV (reference sequence). V was clipped by 1 base and J by 4 bases; unmatched bases: 7. The CDR3 is CALWEVTLQELGKKIKVF. As DNA, the CDR3 is TGTGCCTTGTGGGAGGTCACACTTCAAGAGTTGGGCAAAAAAATCAAGGTATTT.

Worth noting for this clone: Other nucleotide sequences in the sample specify the same CDR3. The chain's CDR3 is CALWEAPQELGKKIKVF. The CDR3 DNA reads as TGTGCCTTGTGGGAGGCACCGCAAGAGTTGGGCAAAAAAATCAAGGTATTT. The chain carries TRGV9 and TRGJP. The J gene is not listed in TCRdb, so it was assigned here from a DNA match to germline. CDR1 GITISATS and CDR2 ISYDGTV come from the germline V gene (reference sequence). CDR3 size: 17 residues. V shed 2 bases and J 3 bases; nucleotides not matched to a gene: 4.

The V call is TRGV2, the J call TRGJ1 or TRGJ2. Here the J gene came from matching the DNA to germline, since TCRdb omits it. CDR3 length equals 12 residues. Germline V gene sequence: CDR1 EGSNGY, CDR2 YDSYNSKV. The junction had 7 bases not matched to a gene; V was cut back by 0 bases and J by 11 bases. The CDR3 DNA follows: TGTGCCACCTGGGACGGGCCGGCGGAGAAACTCTTT. Protein product: CATWDGPAEKLF.

J is TRGJP and V is TRGV9. Here the J gene came from matching the DNA to germline, since TCRdb omits it. V lost 2 bases to trimming and J lost 11 bases; unmatched junction nucleotides: 9. This CDR3 contains 16 residues. Germline values: CDR1 GITISATS, CDR2 ISYDGTV (reference sequence). The CDR3 loop is CALWEAPGMGKKIKVF. In nucleotides, the CDR3 is TGTGCCTTGTGGGAGGCTCCCGGGATGGGCAAAAAAATCAAGGTATTT.

The CDR3 spells CATWVYYKKLF. The CDR3 DNA is TGTGCCACCTGGGTGTATTATAAGAAACTCTTT. The genes are TRGV8 and TRGJ1 or TRGJ2. After removal of 5 bases from V and 4 bases from J, the junction contained 2 bases not matched to a gene. From germline, CDR1 is VENAVY and CDR2 YDSYNSRV. The CDR3 extends over 11 amino acids.

The chain links TRGV9 to TRGJP. The J gene comes from matching the DNA to germline here; TCRdb lacks it. The J segment lost 6 bases and the V segment lost 1 base, leaving 3 bases of the junction unmatched. Per germline, CDR1 GITISATS and CDR2 ISYDGTV (reference sequence). The CDR3 extends over 16 amino acids. Written as DNA, the CDR3 is TGTGCCTTGTGGGAGGTCTCAGAGTTGGGCAAAAAAATCAAGGTATTT. This gives the protein CALWEVSELGKKIKVF.

This clone was seen more than once but under ten times. Other DNA sequences in this specimen translate into the identical CDR3. V and J are TRGV9 and TRGJP. No J gene was available from TCRdb, and it was assigned here by a germline match of the DNA. The J segment lost 7 bases and the V segment lost 0 bases, leaving 3 bases of the junction unmatched. The CDR3 has 16 residues. Germline-derived CDR1 and CDR2 are GITISATS and ISYDGTV (reference sequence). Here the CDR3 DNA reads TGTGCCTTGTGGGAGGTGCGGGAGTTGGGCAAAAAAATCAAGGTATTT. It specifies CALWEVRELGKKIKVF.

Turning to this clone: The same CDR3 also results from other DNA sequences found in this sample. The chain recombines TRGV9 with TRGJP. Germline matching of the DNA provided the J gene here, since TCRdb leaves it blank. The V and J ends lost 0 bases and 7 bases, in that order; junction bases with no gene match: 3. This CDR3 spans 16 amino acids. Germline assignment: CDR1 GITISATS and CDR2 ISYDGTV (reference sequence). In DNA form, the CDR3 reads TGTGCCTTGTGGGAGGTGCTGGAGTTGGGCAAAAAAATCAAGGTATTT. Amino acids: CALWEVLELGKKIKVF.